The 11 T cell receptor beta chains listed next were all sequenced from one sample in a study of T cell clonotyping in hematopoietic cell transplantation. Method: immunoSEQ multiplex PCR; TCRdb's copy keeps in-frame clones and lacks some. This sample has 10,000 to 15,000 clones, with roughly 80% found just once. Here the sequenced sample was PBMCs, taken 100 days after allogeneic stem cell transplant. Receptors were obtained from a female patient aged 35-55 years who had an allogeneic stem cell transplant from a related donor, so T cells may come from the graft donor. Some clones in this sample may be carry-over from other donors' samples.

The chain links TRBV28 to TRBJ2-7; D ambiguous. Germline V gene sequence: CDR1 MDHEN, CDR2 SYDVKM. This CDR3 is built from 12 residues. The germline V and J ends were trimmed by 8 bases and 6 bases, with 14 bases remaining between them. This CDR3 reads CASGDFRAEQYF. CDR3 bases: TGTGCCAGCGGGGATTTTCGGGCCGAGCAGTACTTC.

J is TRBJ1-4 and V is TRBV29-1; D unclear. CDR3 length: 14 amino acids. The germline CDR1 and CDR2 sequences are SQVTM and ANQGSEA. V lost 1 base and J lost 4, with 10 bases in between. CDR3 nucleotide sequence: TGCAGCGTTGAAGCCCCCGGGATTAATGAAAAACTGTTTTTT. Protein product: CSVEAPGINEKLFF. The variable domain in full, completed from reference TRBV29-1 and TRBJ1-4, reads SAVISQKPSRDICQRGTSLTIQCQVDSQVTMMFWYRQQPGQSLTLIATANQGSEATYESGFVIDKFPISRPNLTFSTLTVSNMSPEDSSIYLCSVEAPGINEKLFFGSGTQLSVL.

The rearrangement uses TRBV6-6 and TRBJ1-6; D not resolved. V shed 0 bases and J shed 7 bases, with 13 bases lying between them. This CDR3 comprises 16 residues. Germline V CDR1 and CDR2: MNHNY, SVGAGI (reference sequence). The CDR3 spells CASSYSRADDNSPLHF. The CDR3 coding sequence is TGTGCCAGCAGTTACTCCCGGGCAGATGACAATTCACCCCTCCACTTT.

The genes are TRBV19 and TRBJ2-7; no reliable D call. Trimming pared 4 bases from V and 0 bases from J, leaving 10 bases between. This CDR3 comprises 14 residues. Germline V gene sequence: CDR1 LNHDA, CDR2 SQIVND (reference sequence). CDR3 bases: TGTGCCAGTAGTACTAGGCAGGTCTCCTACGAGCAGTACTTC. Its translation is CASSTRQVSYEQYF.

The V call is TRBV4-2, the J call TRBJ2-5, with D uncertain. Germline CDR1 reads LGHNA; CDR2 reads YNFKEQ. Trimming pared 0 bases from V and 5 bases from J, leaving 13 bases between. The length of the CDR3 is 15 residues. The CDR3 sequence is CASSQDVQKGETQYF. CDR3 sequence (DNA): TGTGCCAGCAGCCAAGACGTACAGAAAGGGGAGACCCAGTACTTC.

CDR3 bases: TGCGCCAGCAGCGTTCCTCAGTCCTCTGGAAACACCATATATTTT. Its translation is CASSVPQSSGNTIYF. The chain joins TRBV4-1 to TRBJ1-3; D not certain. The V end lost 5 bases, the J end lost 0 bases, and 11 bases lay between the germline ends. Germline CDR1 MGHRA, CDR2 YSYEKL. This CDR3 contains 15 residues.

The chain carries TRBV7-6 and TRBJ2-5, with TRBD2 matching over 13 bases. Germline V gene data show CDR1 as SGHVS and CDR2 as FNYEAQ. V dropped 1 base and J dropped 6; count of bases not matched to a gene: 2. The CDR3 contains 15 residues. The CDR3 region has the DNA TGTGCCAGCAGCTTAGGACTAGCGGGAGGTCAGACCCAGTACTTC. Its translation: CASSLGLAGGQTQYF.

Notes on this clone: The junction shows a germline mismatch at one end, possibly a read error. The chain is built from TRBV9 and TRBJ2-3, with D perhaps assigned TRBD1 or TRBD2 (5 bases each). CDR3 length equals 16 residues. Germline V CDR1 and CDR2: SGDLS, YYNGEE. CDR3 bases: TGTGCCAGCAGCGTAGCTAGGGACCTCAGCACAGATACGCAGTATTTC. This encodes CASSVARDLSTDTQYF.

This clone is judged medium-sized. The rearrangement links TRBV4-1 to TRBJ1-1; D not resolved. V lost 3 bases, J lost 1 base, and 3 bases lay in between. The CDR3 runs to 12 residues. The germline gives CDR1 MGHRA, CDR2 YSYEKL. The CDR3 loop reads CASSQGNTEAFF. CDR3 in DNA: TGCGCCAGCAGCCAGGGGAACACTGAAGCTTTCTTT.

The chain has TRBV30 and TRBJ2-7; D might be TRBD2 (5 bases). V lost 0 bases and J lost 6, with 12 bases in between. The CDR3 spans 13 residues. CDR1 is GTSNPN and CDR2 is SVGIG in the germline V gene (reference sequence). CDR3 DNA sequence: TGTGCCTGGAGTGTGGCCAGCCGGGGCGAGCAGTACTTC. It is translated as CAWSVASRGEQYF.

The chain carries TRBV4-1 and TRBJ2-7; either TRBD1 or TRBD2 may fit D (5 bases each). The CDR3 is 14 amino acids. Germline assignment: CDR1 MGHRA and CDR2 YSYEKL. Trimming shortened V by 0 bases and J by 3 bases, and 9 bases separated the two germline ends. The CDR3 DNA sequence: TGCGCCAGCAGCCAAGAGGGGGAGTTCTACGAGCAGTACTTC. Residues: CASSQEGEFYEQYF.